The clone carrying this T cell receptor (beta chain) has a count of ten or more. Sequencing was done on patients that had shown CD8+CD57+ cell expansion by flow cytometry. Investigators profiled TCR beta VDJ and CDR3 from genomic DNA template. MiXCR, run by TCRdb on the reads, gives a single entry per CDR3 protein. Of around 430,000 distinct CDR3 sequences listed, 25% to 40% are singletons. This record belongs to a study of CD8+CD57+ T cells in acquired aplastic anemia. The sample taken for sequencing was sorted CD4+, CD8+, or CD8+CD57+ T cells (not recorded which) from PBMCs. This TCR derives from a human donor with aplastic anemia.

CDR3 sequence: CASSLGTSGSHEQYF. The CDR3 nucleotides read TGCGCCAGCAGCTTGGGAACTAGCGGGAGCCACGAGCAGTACTTC. V is TRBV5-1 and J is TRBJ2-7; TRBD2 matches 11 bases. V lost 0 bases to trimming and J lost 5 bases; unmatched junction nucleotides: 4. Looked up from germline, CDR1 is SGHRS and CDR2 is YFSETQ. The CDR3 is made up of 15 amino acids.